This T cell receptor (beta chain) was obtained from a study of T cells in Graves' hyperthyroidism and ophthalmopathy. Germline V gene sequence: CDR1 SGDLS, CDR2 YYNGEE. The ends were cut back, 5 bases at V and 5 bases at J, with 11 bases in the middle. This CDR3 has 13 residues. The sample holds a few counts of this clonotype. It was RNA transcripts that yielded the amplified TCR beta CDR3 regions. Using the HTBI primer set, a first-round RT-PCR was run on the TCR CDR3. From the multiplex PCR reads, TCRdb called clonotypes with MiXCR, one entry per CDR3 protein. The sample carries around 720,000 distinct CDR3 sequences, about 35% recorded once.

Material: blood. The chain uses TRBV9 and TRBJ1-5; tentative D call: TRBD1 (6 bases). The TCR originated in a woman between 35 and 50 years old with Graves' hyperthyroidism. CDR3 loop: CASSRDTYQPQHF. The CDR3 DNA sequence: TGTGCCAGCAGTAGGGACACCTATCAGCCCCAGCATTTT.